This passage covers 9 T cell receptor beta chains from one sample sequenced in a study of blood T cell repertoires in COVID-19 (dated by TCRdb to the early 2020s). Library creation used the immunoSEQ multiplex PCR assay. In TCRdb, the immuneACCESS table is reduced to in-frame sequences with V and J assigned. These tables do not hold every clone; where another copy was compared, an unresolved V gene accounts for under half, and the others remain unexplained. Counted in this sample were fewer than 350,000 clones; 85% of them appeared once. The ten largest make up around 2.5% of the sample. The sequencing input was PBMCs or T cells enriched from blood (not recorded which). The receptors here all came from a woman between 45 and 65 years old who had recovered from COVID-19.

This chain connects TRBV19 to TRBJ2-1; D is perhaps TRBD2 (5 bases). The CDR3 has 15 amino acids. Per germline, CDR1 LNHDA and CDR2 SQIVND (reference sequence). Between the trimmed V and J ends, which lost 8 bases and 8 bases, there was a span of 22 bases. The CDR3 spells CASHTPGLRAHEQFF. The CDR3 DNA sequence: TGTGCCAGTCACACGCCCGGTCTGCGGGCACATGAGCAGTTCTTC. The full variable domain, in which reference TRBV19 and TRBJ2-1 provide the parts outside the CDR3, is DGGITQSPKYLFRKEGQNVTLSCEQNLNHDAMYWYRQDPGQGLRLIYYSQIVNDFQKGDIAEGYSVSREKKESFPLTVTSAQKNPTAFYLCASHTPGLRAHEQFFGPGTRLTVL.

CDR3 coding DNA: TGTGCCAGCAGACGGAGCCGACAGGGAAGATCACCCCTCCACTTT. This sequence encodes CASRRSRQGRSPLHF. The chain is built from TRBV28 and TRBJ1-6, with 7 bases matching TRBD1. The trim removed 6 bases at V and 10 bases at J, leaving 12 bases unmatched. The CDR3 totals 15 residues. In germline, CDR1 is MDHEN, CDR2 SYDVKM.

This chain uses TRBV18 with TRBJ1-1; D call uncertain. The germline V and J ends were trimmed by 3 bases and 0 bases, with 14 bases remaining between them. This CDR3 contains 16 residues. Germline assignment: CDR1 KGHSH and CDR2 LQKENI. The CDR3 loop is CASSPISSGLNTEAFF. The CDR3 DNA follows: TGTGCCAGCTCACCGATCAGTTCAGGATTGAACACTGAAGCTTTCTTT.

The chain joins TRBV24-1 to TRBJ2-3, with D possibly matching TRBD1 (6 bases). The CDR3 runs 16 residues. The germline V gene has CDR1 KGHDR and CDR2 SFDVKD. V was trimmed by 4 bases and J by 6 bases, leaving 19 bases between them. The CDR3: CATSDLGHSERDTQYF. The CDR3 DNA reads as TGTGCCACCAGTGACCTGGGACACTCGGAAAGGGATACGCAGTATTTT.

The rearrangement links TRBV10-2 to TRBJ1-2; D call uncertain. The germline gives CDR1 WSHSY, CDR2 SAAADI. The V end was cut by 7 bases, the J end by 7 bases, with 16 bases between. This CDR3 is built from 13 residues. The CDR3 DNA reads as TGCGCCAGCACCGAGAGTCTACCCGGTGGCTACACCTTC. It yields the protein CASTESLPGGYTF.

This CDR3 reads CASKPGRVNTEAFF. CDR3 nucleotides: TGTGCCAGCAAGCCAGGGAGGGTGAACACTGAAGCTTTCTTT. This chain uses TRBV7-2 with TRBJ1-1; a possible D gene is TRBD1 (5 bases). Germline CDR1 is SGHTA and CDR2 is FQGNSA. The CDR3 loop spans 14 amino acids. Between the trimmed V and J ends, which lost 7 bases and 0 bases, there was a span of 12 bases.

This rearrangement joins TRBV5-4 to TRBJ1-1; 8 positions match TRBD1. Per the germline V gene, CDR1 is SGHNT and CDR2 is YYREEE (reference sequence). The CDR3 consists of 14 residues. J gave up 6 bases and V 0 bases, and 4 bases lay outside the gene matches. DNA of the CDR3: TGTGCCAGCAGCTTGGAGGGACAGGAGGCTGAAGCTTTCTTT. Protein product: CASSLEGQEAEAFF.

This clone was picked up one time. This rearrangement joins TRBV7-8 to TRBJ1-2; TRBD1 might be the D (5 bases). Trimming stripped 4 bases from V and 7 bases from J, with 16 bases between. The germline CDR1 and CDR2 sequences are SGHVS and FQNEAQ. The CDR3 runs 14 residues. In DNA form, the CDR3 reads TGTGCCAGCAGCTCCCCGACAGAGAAAATTGGCTACACCTTC. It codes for CASSSPTEKIGYTF.

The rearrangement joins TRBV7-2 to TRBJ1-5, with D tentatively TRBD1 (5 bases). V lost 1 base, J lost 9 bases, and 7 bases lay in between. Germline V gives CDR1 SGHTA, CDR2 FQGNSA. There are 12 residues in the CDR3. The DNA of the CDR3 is TGTGCCAGCAGCTTAGAGGGGCGGCCCCAGCATTTT. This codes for CASSLEGRPQHF.